This T cell receptor (beta chain) was captured by sequencing in a study of blood T cell repertoires in COVID-19. About the research overall: Acute-phase and convalescent COVID-19 samples originated in the United States, Italy and Spain. Sources were T cells, B-cell-depleted T cells, or PBMCs; the material itself was cDNA or gDNA.

Original processing methods: Estimation of nucleated cell counts relied on the amplification of reference gene primers. The protocol was immunoSEQ multiplex PCR, while the TCRdb copy is restricted to in-frame clones and leaves out a portion. From that table come the V and J calls and clone size; the DNA was used to work out D and trimming. The table lists roughly 67,000 clones, approximately 83% of them singletons. Germline V gene sequence: CDR1 LNHDA, CDR2 SQIVND (reference sequence). V shed 7 bases and J shed 5 bases, with 20 bases lying between them. The CDR3 contains 16 residues. V is TRBV19 and J is TRBJ1-4, with D maybe TRBD1 (5 bases). The receptor was derived from a woman in her sixties or seventies with acute or convalescent COVID-19. Sequencing used peripheral blood. This CDR3 is CASNPGGPGMNEKLFF. The CDR3 DNA follows: TGTGCCAGTAACCCCGGAGGGCCAGGGATGAATGAAAAACTGTTTTTT. Combining the CDR3 with reference TRBV19 and TRBJ1-4 gives the whole variable domain DGGITQSPKYLFRKEGQNVTLSCEQNLNHDAMYWYRQDPGQGLRLIYYSQIVNDFQKGDIAEGYSVSREKKESFPLTVTSAQKNPTAFYLCASNPGGPGMNEKLFFGSGTQLSVL.